Listed here are 30 T cell receptor beta chains from one sample, sequenced in a study of cytomegalovirus exposure and HLA in healthy donors. Vbeta (60) and Jbeta (13) primers were used in the PCR. The assay was immunoSEQ multiplex PCR, and TCRdb's table has in-frame clones only and misses some. The sample data list 70,000 to 100,000 clones. Source material: PBMCs. All receptors come from a girl between 10 and 17 years old in good health and CMV-seropositive.

The rearrangement links TRBV19 to TRBJ2-2, with TRBD1 identical over 7 bases. Germline values: CDR1 LNHDA, CDR2 SQIVND (reference sequence). The CDR3 contains 14 residues. V dropped 4 bases and J dropped 3; count of bases not matched to a gene: 2. The CDR3 is CASSTGTDTGELFF. For the CDR3, the DNA is TGTGCCAGTAGTACCGGGACAGACACCGGGGAGCTGTTTTTT.

The V and J genes are TRBV11-3 and TRBJ2-5; 9 bases are shared with TRBD1. Looked up from germline, CDR1 is SGHNT and CDR2 is YENEEA. Trimming took 4 bases from V and 4 from J; bases not matched to a gene: 7. The CDR3 runs to 15 residues. CDR3 in amino acids: CASSWTGQGGETQYF. Here the CDR3 DNA reads TGTGCCAGCAGCTGGACGGGACAGGGAGGAGAGACCCAGTACTTC.

The chain recombines TRBV9 with TRBJ2-2; the D is unclear. Trimming took off 3 bases at V and 7 bases at J, with 10 bases between the two ends. Looked up from germline, CDR1 is SGDLS and CDR2 is YYNGEE. The CDR3 has 13 amino acids. Here the CDR3 reads CASSGAPYGELFF. DNA for the CDR3: TGTGCCAGCAGCGGCGCCCCTTACGGGGAGCTGTTTTTT.

This chain uses TRBV6-6 with TRBJ2-5, with 9 bases lining up with TRBD2. Germline V gene lookup returns CDR1 MNHNY and CDR2 SVGAGI (reference sequence). Trimming cost V 3 bases and J 4 bases; bases outside gene matches: 6. The CDR3 covers 15 residues. CDR3 in amino acids: CASSYKAGGRETQYF. DNA of the CDR3: TGTGCCAGCAGTTATAAGGCGGGGGGGAGAGAGACCCAGTACTTC.

J is TRBJ2-1 and V is TRBV9; TRBD2 matches at 12 bases. Germline V gene sequence: CDR1 SGDLS, CDR2 YYNGEE. V lost 0 bases, J lost 5 bases, and 12 bases stayed unmatched. CDR3 length equals 19 residues. The CDR3, as DNA: TGTGCCAGCAGCGTAGCTTGGGCTAGCGGGGGGGCTATAGACAATGAGCAGTTCTTC. Protein product: CASSVAWASGGAIDNEQFF.

The chain recombines TRBV9 with TRBJ1-4; TRBD1 aligns across 7 bases. CDR3 length: 16 amino acids. The germline CDR1 and CDR2 sequences are SGDLS and YYNGEE. Unmatched junction bases numbered 9, after V lost 3 bases and J lost 4 bases. CDR3 in amino acids: CASSAHLTGINEKLFF. CDR3 nucleotide sequence: TGTGCCAGCAGCGCCCACTTGACAGGGATTAATGAAAAACTGTTTTTT.

The chain combines TRBV18 with TRBJ2-1, with 8 nucleotides matching TRBD1. The germline gives CDR1 KGHSH, CDR2 LQKENI. The CDR3 spans 16 residues. The J segment lost 3 bases and the V segment lost 3 bases, leaving 7 bases of the junction unmatched. The CDR3: CASSPAGTGFYNEQFF. As DNA, the CDR3 is TGTGCCAGCTCACCCGCCGGGACAGGCTTCTACAATGAGCAGTTCTTC.

The chain is built from TRBV11-2 and TRBJ2-7; TRBD1 aligns across 7 bases. Germline V gives CDR1 SGHAT, CDR2 FQNNGV. V gave up 3 bases and J gave up 2 bases; unmatched junction bases: 4. This CDR3 region has 14 residues. CDR3 residues: CASSFGTGAYEQYV. The CDR3 region has the DNA TGTGCCAGCAGCTTCGGAACAGGGGCCTACGAGCAGTACGTC.

The rearrangement joins TRBV7-3 to TRBJ2-1; maybe TRBD2 (5 bases). Trimming took off 3 bases at V and 3 bases at J, with 6 bases between the two ends. The CDR3 is made up of 13 amino acids. The germline V gene encodes CDR1 SGHTA and CDR2 FQGTGA. The CDR3 nucleotides read TGTGCCAGCAGCTTGGACTTCTACAATGAGCAGTTCTTC. This gives the protein CASSLDFYNEQFF.

About this clone: Distinct nucleotide sequences in the sample also encode this CDR3. The rearrangement joins TRBV30 to TRBJ1-6, with D unclear. Trimming pared 0 bases from V and 4 bases from J, leaving 13 bases between. The CDR3 has 16 amino acids. Germline CDR1 reads GTSNPN; CDR2 reads SVGIG (reference sequence). This CDR3 reads CAWSVLRGRYNSPLHF. In nucleotides, the CDR3 is TGTGCCTGGAGTGTACTCCGGGGTAGATATAATTCACCCCTCCACTTT.

The J gene is TRBJ2-2, the V gene TRBV4-1, with a possible D match to TRBD2 (5 bases). CDR1 is MGHRA and CDR2 is YSYEKL in the germline V gene. This CDR3 region has 15 residues. Trimming removed 2 bases from V and 6 bases from J, with 13 bases in between. Here the CDR3 DNA reads TGCGCCAGCAGCCAACGTTCGGGGTTGGCCGGGGAGCTGTTTTTT. Its protein is CASSQRSGLAGELFF.

J is TRBJ2-1 and V is TRBV15; 8 bases match TRBD2. The CDR3 loop spans 16 amino acids. Germline V gene sequence: CDR1 LNHNV, CDR2 YYDKDF (reference sequence). Germline trimming cut 5 bases from V and 2 bases from J; bases unmatched to any gene: 8. The CDR3 coding sequence is TGTGCCACCAGCGTGGAAATAGCGGGGACCTACAATGAGCAGTTCTTC. As protein: CATSVEIAGTYNEQFF.

The chain uses TRBV4-3 and TRBJ2-5, with a tentative D call TRBD2 (6 bases). CDR1 is LGHNA, CDR2 YSLEER, per germline. V lost 0 bases and J 7 bases, leaving 15 bases between the germline ends. This CDR3 is built from 15 residues. The CDR3 region is CASSQDRFGGRTQYF. CDR3 DNA sequence: TGCGCCAGCAGCCAAGACAGGTTTGGGGGGAGGACCCAGTACTTC.

The gene calls are TRBV6-7 and TRBJ1-2; weak D call: TRBD1 (5 bases). TRBV6-7 is noted as an ORF with a role that remains uncertain. Trimming took off 0 bases at V and 0 bases at J, with 17 bases between the two ends. This CDR3 region has 18 residues. This CDR3 reads CASSYSRTTVPPNYGYTF. The CDR3 DNA reads TGTGCCAGCAGTTACTCGCGGACAACCGTCCCCCCTAACTATGGCTACACCTTC.

The J gene is TRBJ2-3, the V gene TRBV6-4; TRBD1 matches at 8 bases. The germline gives CDR1 MRHNA, CDR2 SNTAGT. The V and J ends lost 5 bases and 4 bases, in that order; junction bases with no gene match: 8. This CDR3 contains 15 residues. CDR3 sequence reads: CASSSGQGRADTQYF. The CDR3 DNA sequence: TGTGCCAGCAGTTCCGGACAGGGAAGAGCAGATACGCAGTATTTT.

The rearrangement joins TRBV6-5 to TRBJ2-2; 11 positions match TRBD2. CDR3 size: 15 residues. J was trimmed by 8 bases and V by 7 bases; bases with no gene match: 9. Germline lookup yields CDR1 MNHEY and CDR2 SVGAGI. CDR3 coding DNA: TGTGCCAGCACAGGACTAGCGGGCCCTACGGGGGAGCTGTTTTTT. This encodes CASTGLAGPTGELFF.

This chain connects TRBV5-1 to TRBJ1-1, with D perhaps TRBD1 (5 bases). Germline values: CDR1 SGHRS, CDR2 YFSETQ. V gave up 4 bases and J gave up 3 bases, with 13 bases separating them. The CDR3 contains 14 residues. DNA for the CDR3: TGCGCCAGCAGCGGGGGGAACGGGGACACTGAAGCTTTCTTT. Its translation is CASSGGNGDTEAFF.

The chain has TRBV4-3 and TRBJ2-5; 9 nucleotides line up with TRBD1. The germline V gene has CDR1 LGHNA and CDR2 YSLEER. J was trimmed by 5 bases and V by 4 bases; bases with no gene match: 11. This CDR3 region has 16 residues. In DNA, the CDR3 is TGCGCCAGCAGCCTCCAAGGACAGGGGCGGACGGAGACCCAGTACTTC. It specifies CASSLQGQGRTETQYF.

V gene TRBV28 combines with J gene TRBJ1-2; D unresolved. The CDR3 is 14 amino acids. Germline V CDR1 and CDR2: MDHEN, SYDVKM. V shed 6 bases and J shed 3 bases, with 14 bases lying between them. CDR3 amino acids: CASSPPEQYYGYTF. For the CDR3, the DNA is TGTGCCAGCAGCCCCCCGGAACAGTACTATGGCTACACCTTC.

The rearrangement uses TRBV5-1 and TRBJ2-5, with a possible D match to TRBD2 (5 bases). Per the germline V gene, CDR1 is SGHRS and CDR2 is YFSETQ. Trimming took 4 bases from V and 5 from J, leaving 15 bases between them. The CDR3 extends over 14 amino acids. The CDR3 sequence is CASSLMDFAETQYF. The CDR3 DNA is TGCGCCAGCAGCCTAATGGACTTTGCGGAGACCCAGTACTTC.

The chain employs TRBV4-2 and TRBJ2-7, with D possibly TRBD1 on 6 matching bases. This CDR3 is 14 amino acids long. Per the germline V gene, CDR1 is LGHNA and CDR2 is YNFKEQ. V lost 2 bases to trimming and J lost 3 bases, with 11 bases between them. The CDR3 region is CASSQRDMVYEQYF. The CDR3 DNA sequence: TGTGCCAGCAGCCAAAGGGACATGGTCTACGAGCAGTACTTC.

V usage is TRBV5-6 and J usage is TRBJ1-1; weak D call: TRBD1 (6 bases). The CDR3 runs 17 residues. V was pared by 6 bases and J by 4 bases, with 25 bases between. CDR1 is SGHDT and CDR2 is YYEEEE in the germline V gene. The CDR3 here is CASTSRRDTGILTEAFF. CDR3 in DNA: TGTGCCAGCACCTCTCGACGGGACACCGGAATCCTCACTGAAGCTTTCTTT. Full variable domain (missing parts from reference TRBV5-6 and TRBJ1-1): DAGVTQSPTHLIKTRGQQVTLRCSPKSGHDTVSWYQQALGQGPQFIFQYYEEEERQRGNFPDRFSGHQFPNYSSELNVNALLLGDSALYLCASTSRRDTGILTEAFFGQGTRLTVV.

The genes are TRBV2 and TRBJ1-1; D ambiguous. The CDR3 loop spans 13 amino acids. The germline V and J ends were trimmed by 6 bases and 4 bases, with 12 bases remaining between them. Germline CDR1 is SNHLY and CDR2 is FYNNEI. This chain's CDR3 is CASSVKGGTEAFF. CDR3 DNA sequence: TGTGCCAGCAGCGTGAAGGGAGGCACTGAAGCTTTCTTT. Looking up the rest from reference TRBV2 and TRBJ1-1 gives the full variable domain: EPEVTQTPSHQVTQMGQEVILRCVPISNHLYFYWYRQILGQKVEFLVSFYNNEISEKSEIFDDQFSVERPDGSNFTLKIRSTKLEDSAMYFCASSVKGGTEAFFGQGTRLTVV.

The J gene is TRBJ1-4, the V gene TRBV5-6, with TRBD1 matching over 10 bases. V was clipped by 3 bases and J by 2 bases; unmatched bases: 10. CDR3 size: 18 residues. Germline loops: CDR1 SGHDT, CDR2 YYEEEE. CDR3 in DNA: TGTGCCAGCAGCTGGGAGACAGGGGGCGCCCCCACTAATGAAAAACTGTTTTTT. Its translation is CASSWETGGAPTNEKLFF.

The CDR3 DNA reads as TGTGCCAGCAGCTTAAATCAGGGCCCTCAGCAATGGGTCGACGAGCAGTACTTC. Amino acid sequence: CASSLNQGPQQWVDEQYF. V gene TRBV7-9 combines with J gene TRBJ2-7; possible D gene TRBD1, 5 bases. CDR3 length: 18 amino acids. Germline V gene sequence: CDR1 SEHNR, CDR2 FQNEAQ (reference sequence). V was clipped by 2 bases and J by 5 bases, with 25 bases between them.

The genes are TRBV30 and TRBJ2-3; D may be TRBD1 (6 bases). V lost 4 bases, J lost 0 bases, and 14 bases lay in between. The CDR3 covers 15 residues. The germline V gene has CDR1 GTSNPN and CDR2 SVGIG (reference sequence). The CDR3 DNA follows: TGTGCCTGGACCACCGGGACAAGTAGCACAGATACGCAGTATTTT. Its protein is CAWTTGTSSTDTQYF.

V is TRBV28 and J is TRBJ2-5; D is uncertain. V was shortened by 3 bases and J by 3 bases, with 11 bases between the two germline ends. Germline CDR1 is MDHEN and CDR2 is SYDVKM. This CDR3 is built from 14 residues. Here the CDR3 reads CASSFLASKETQYF. The CDR3 DNA is TGTGCCAGCAGTTTTCTGGCCAGTAAAGAGACCCAGTACTTC.

V and J are TRBV5-5 and TRBJ2-7; the D gene is possibly TRBD2 (6 bases). Germline CDR1 is SGHKS and CDR2 is YYEKEE (reference sequence). V lost 0 bases and J 3 bases, leaving 19 bases between the germline ends. The CDR3 loop spans 17 amino acids. Here the CDR3 reads CASSLGLAPYSSYEQYV. CDR3 DNA sequence: TGTGCCAGCAGCTTGGGGCTAGCGCCTTACTCAAGCTACGAGCAGTACGTC.

The chain is built from TRBV6-1 and TRBJ1-5, with unresolved D. V lost 8 bases and J 7 bases, leaving 12 bases between the germline ends. The CDR3 sequence is 12 residues long. From germline, CDR1 is MNHNS and CDR2 SASEGT. Here the CDR3 reads CASRVPGQPQHF. CDR3 DNA: TGTGCCAGCCGTGTACCAGGACAGCCCCAGCATTTT.

This sequence joins TRBV18 and TRBJ2-7; a weak D match, TRBD1 (5 bases). The CDR3 covers 15 residues. Germline V gene data show CDR1 as KGHSH and CDR2 as LQKENI. The germline V and J ends were trimmed by 2 bases and 5 bases, with 16 bases remaining between them. The CDR3 nucleotides read TGTGCCAGCTCACCAATTGAGTCTACAGGCGACGAGCAGTACGTC. Its translation: CASSPIESTGDEQYV.